A single sample is the source of the 28 T cell receptor beta chains below, sequenced in a study of shared clonotypes between healthy human individuals. Clones were read by immunoSEQ multiplex PCR, and TCRdb kept only the in-frame ones, dropping some. The data contain about 1.4 million clones, over 95% of them seen just once; the ten biggest clones take up approximately 1.1%. Sequencing was carried out using naive CD4+ T cells sorted from blood. Subset specified: CD45RA+ positively selected. These TCRs come from a man between 25 and 39 years old in good health.

V and J are TRBV7-9 and TRBJ2-7; the D call may be TRBD1 or TRBD2 (5 bases each). Germline values: CDR1 SEHNR, CDR2 FQNEAQ (reference sequence). The CDR3 is 13 amino acids. Trimming left V 4 bases short and J 0 bases short, with 7 bases between. CDR3 sequence (DNA): TGTGCCAGCAGCTGGGGGTACTCCTACGAGCAGTACTTC. Protein product: CASSWGYSYEQYF.

J is TRBJ2-7 and V is TRBV18, with 7 bases identical to TRBD2. V lost 2 bases and J lost 3; bases outside the gene matches: 10. Germline CDR1 and CDR2: KGHSH and LQKENI. CDR3 size: 16 residues. The CDR3 loop reads CASSPIAGATNYEQYF. In DNA, the CDR3 is TGTGCCAGCTCACCAATCGCGGGAGCGACCAACTACGAGCAGTACTTC.

The chain links TRBV5-5 to TRBJ1-2; D is perhaps TRBD1 (5 bases). V lost 6 bases to trimming and J lost 0 bases, with 12 bases between them. Germline CDR1 and CDR2: SGHKS and YYEKEE (reference sequence). The CDR3 extends over 14 amino acids. CDR3 sequence: CASKGTAANYGYTF. Written as DNA, the CDR3 is TGTGCCAGCAAGGGGACCGCAGCTAACTATGGCTACACCTTC.

The chain carries TRBV7-9 and TRBJ2-7; 13 bases fit TRBD2. Germline values: CDR1 SEHNR, CDR2 FQNEAQ (reference sequence). CDR3 length: 17 residues. Trimming cost V 5 bases and J 3 bases; bases outside gene matches: 10. In DNA form, the CDR3 reads TGTGCCAGCAGCAAGAGACTAGCGGGAGGTTATGTCTACGAGCAGTACTTC. Encoded protein: CASSKRLAGGYVYEQYF.

The chain carries TRBV18 and TRBJ2-2; D is tentatively TRBD1 or TRBD2 (5 bases each). This CDR3 has 14 amino acids. The germline V gene encodes CDR1 KGHSH and CDR2 LQKENI. Trimming removed 6 bases from V and 2 bases from J, with 10 bases in between. The CDR3 DNA sequence: TGTGCCAGCTCTCGGGACGGAAACACCGGGGAGCTGTTTTTT. Translating it yields CASSRDGNTGELFF.

The chain joins TRBV5-1 to TRBJ2-2, with TRBD1 identical over 8 bases. The J segment lost 4 bases and the V segment lost 3 bases, leaving 14 bases of the junction unmatched. Germline V gene lookup returns CDR1 SGHRS and CDR2 YFSETQ. This CDR3 is built from 18 residues. CDR3 sequence (DNA): TGCGCCAGCAGCTCGCCCCCCGACAGGGGCTGGTCCACCGGGGAGCTGTTTTTT. It codes for CASSSPPDRGWSTGELFF.

The chain couples TRBV30 to TRBJ2-1, with D possibly matching TRBD2 (6 bases). The germline CDR1 and CDR2 sequences are GTSNPN and SVGIG (reference sequence). Trimming took 1 base from V and 8 from J, leaving 9 bases between them. This CDR3 has 12 residues. The CDR3, as DNA: TGTGCCTGGAGTGGAGGAGGGCATGAGCAGTTCTTC. Translation: CAWSGGGHEQFF.

The chain has TRBV5-1 and TRBJ2-1; TRBD1 matches at 7 bases. Germline V gives CDR1 SGHRS, CDR2 YFSETQ. J was trimmed by 5 bases and V by 6 bases; bases with no gene match: 11. There are 15 residues in the CDR3. The CDR3 reads CASTRTGTVDNEQFF. CDR3 sequence (DNA): TGCGCCAGCACCCGGACTGGGACAGTAGACAATGAGCAGTTCTTC.

The genes are TRBV4-2 and TRBJ2-7; 9 bases align to TRBD1. Germline CDR1 reads LGHNA; CDR2 reads YNFKEQ. This CDR3 has 16 residues. J gave up 5 bases and V 3 bases, and 11 bases lay outside the gene matches. The CDR3 region is CASSHARDRVGDEQYF. DNA of the CDR3: TGTGCCAGCAGCCATGCCCGGGACAGGGTAGGGGACGAGCAGTACTTC.

The chain uses TRBV27 and TRBJ2-2; D is perhaps TRBD1 (5 bases). CDR1 is MNHEY and CDR2 is SMNVEV in the germline V gene (reference sequence). Trimming stripped 5 bases from V and 1 base from J, with 8 bases between. This CDR3 is 14 amino acids long. The CDR3 sequence: CASSPTVNTGELFF. Written as DNA, the CDR3 is TGTGCCAGCAGTCCGACAGTGAACACCGGGGAGCTGTTTTTT.

The chain recombines TRBV2 with TRBJ2-7, with 7 bases fitting TRBD1. CDR1 and CDR2 (germline): SNHLY, FYNNEI. The V and J ends lost 5 bases and 3 bases, in that order; junction bases with no gene match: 7. The CDR3 covers 14 residues. CDR3 DNA sequence: TGTGCCAGCAGTACACGACAGGGATACTACGAGCAGTACTTC. This gives the protein CASSTRQGYYEQYF.

The chain joins TRBV27 to TRBJ2-5; TRBD2 matches at 14 bases. Per germline, CDR1 MNHEY and CDR2 SMNVEV (reference sequence). This CDR3 comprises 15 residues. J lost 3 bases, V lost 7 bases, and 4 bases had no gene match. CDR3 amino acids: CASTRTSGRKETQYF. The CDR3 coding sequence is TGTGCCAGCACTCGGACTAGCGGGAGGAAAGAGACCCAGTACTTC.

This clone has just one count. The rearrangement joins TRBV9 to TRBJ2-7; 7 bases agree with TRBD2. This CDR3 comprises 16 residues. CDR1 is SGDLS, CDR2 YYNGEE, per germline. Unmatched junction bases numbered 12, after V lost 1 base and J lost 5 bases. In DNA, the CDR3 is TGTGCCAGCAGCGTACTTTCCGGGACTAATGGCGACGAGCAGTACTTC. Translated, it gives CASSVLSGTNGDEQYF.

V is TRBV7-2 and J is TRBJ2-7; 12 nucleotides line up with TRBD2. This CDR3 has 17 amino acids. V lost 4 bases to trimming and J lost 1 base; unmatched junction nucleotides: 8. The germline V gene has CDR1 SGHTA and CDR2 FQGNSA. CDR3: CASSSKPGTSGSYEQYF. For the CDR3, the DNA is TGTGCCAGCAGCTCGAAGCCCGGGACTAGCGGGTCCTACGAGCAGTACTTC.

The gene calls are TRBV5-1 and TRBJ2-3, with 9 bases identical to TRBD1. There are 16 residues in the CDR3. CDR1 is SGHRS, CDR2 YFSETQ, per germline. V shed 0 bases, J shed 3 bases, and the junction held 5 bases outside the gene matches. The CDR3 spells CASSLGTGTGTDTQYF. In nucleotides, the CDR3 is TGCGCCAGCAGCTTGGGCACCGGGACAGGGACAGATACGCAGTATTTT. Full variable domain (rest looked up from reference TRBV5-1 and TRBJ2-3): KAGVTQTPRYLIKTRGQQVTLSCSPISGHRSVSWYQQTPGQGLQFLFEYFSETQRNKGNFPGRFSGRQFSNSRSEMNVSTLELGDSALYLCASSLGTGTGTDTQYFGPGTRLTVL.

The rearrangement joins TRBV7-9 to TRBJ2-1, with D possibly TRBD1 on 5 matching bases. Germline V gene sequence: CDR1 SEHNR, CDR2 FQNEAQ (reference sequence). V lost 5 bases and J lost 0, with 14 bases in between. The CDR3 runs 16 residues. CDR3 in DNA: TGTGCCAGCAGCCACAGGCTGAGCGCCTCCTACAATGAGCAGTTCTTC. Translated, it gives CASSHRLSASYNEQFF. Looking up the rest from reference TRBV7-9 and TRBJ2-1 gives the full variable domain: DTGVSQNPRHKITKRGQNVTFRCDPISEHNRLYWYRQTLGQGPEFLTYFQNEAQLEKSRLLSDRFSAERPKGSFSTLEIQRTEQGDSAMYLCASSHRLSASYNEQFFGPGTRLTVL.

The chain carries TRBV10-2 and TRBJ2-4; 9 nucleotides match TRBD2. J gave up 1 base and V 3 bases, and 16 bases lay outside the gene matches. This CDR3 comprises 20 residues. Germline V lookup: CDR1 WSHSY, CDR2 SAAADI. CDR3 in amino acids: CASSEVGGLAPSVAKNIQYF. The DNA of the CDR3 is TGCGCCAGCAGTGAAGTTGGCGGACTAGCGCCTTCCGTTGCCAAAAACATTCAGTACTTC.

The chain employs TRBV21-1 and TRBJ2-3; the D call TRBD2 from the table was never checked on the DNA. TRBV21-1 is flagged as a pseudogene. The CDR3 totals 14 residues. CDR3 in DNA: TGTGCCAGACCCCTGGGGGGTAGCACAGATACGCAGTATTTT. It is translated as CARPLGGSTDTQYF.

The chain is built from TRBV6-1 and TRBJ2-7, with 9 positions matching TRBD2. The CDR3 is made up of 15 amino acids. The germline V gene encodes CDR1 MNHNS and CDR2 SASEGT. Trimming removed 7 bases from V and 5 bases from J; junction bases left unmatched: 12. The CDR3 sequence is CASNGGRAGTHEQYF. The CDR3 coding sequence is TGTGCCAGCAACGGCGGGAGGGCCGGTACGCACGAGCAGTACTTC.

The rearrangement uses TRBV5-1 and TRBJ2-5, with D perhaps matching TRBD1 or TRBD2 (5 bases each). This CDR3 comprises 14 residues. With 0 bases removed from V and 7 bases from J, the gap between germline ends came to 13 bases. Germline CDR1 is SGHRS and CDR2 is YFSETQ. CDR3 coding DNA: TGCGCCAGCAGCTTGGCCGAGAGGGGAAGGACCCAGTACTTC. This sequence encodes CASSLAERGRTQYF.

The gene calls are TRBV10-3 and TRBJ1-2; maybe TRBD1 (6 bases). Germline values: CDR1 ENHRY, CDR2 SYGVKD. The CDR3 contains 14 residues. With 5 bases removed from V and 3 bases from J, the gap between germline ends came to 13 bases. CDR3 in DNA: TGTGCCATCAGTCCCCGGGACACGGACTATGGCTACACCTTC. Amino acid sequence: CAISPRDTDYGYTF.

This chain links TRBV9 with TRBJ2-1, with no clear D. The V and J ends lost 0 bases and 1 base respectively, with 5 bases between them. In germline, CDR1 is SGDLS, CDR2 YYNGEE. The CDR3 has 14 amino acids. The CDR3 protein is CASSVGPSYNEQFF. CDR3 nucleotide sequence: TGTGCCAGCAGCGTAGGGCCGTCCTACAATGAGCAGTTCTTC.

The chain employs TRBV18 and TRBJ1-2, with TRBD1 matching 7 bases. V was pared by 3 bases and J by 3 bases, with 7 bases of the junction left unmatched. The CDR3 runs to 15 residues. Looked up from germline, CDR1 is KGHSH and CDR2 is LQKENI. The CDR3 bases are TGTGCCAGCTCACCCTCCCGGGACAGCTACTATGGCTACACCTTC. Protein product: CASSPSRDSYYGYTF.

The chain employs TRBV9 and TRBJ2-1, with TRBD2 matching over 12 bases. The CDR3 has 16 residues. With 4 bases clipped from V and 9 bases from J, the junction kept 11 bases outside the gene matches. Germline V gives CDR1 SGDLS, CDR2 YYNGEE. The CDR3 coding sequence is TGTGCCAGCAGCTACAAAAAGACTAGCGGGAGTAGTGAGCAGTTCTTC. It specifies CASSYKKTSGSSEQFF.

This chain uses TRBV7-9 with TRBJ2-7, with 8 bases lining up with TRBD2. V shed 6 bases and J 2 bases; nucleotides not matched to a gene: 9. The germline V gene has CDR1 SEHNR and CDR2 FQNEAQ (reference sequence). This CDR3 has 15 residues. The CDR3 loop reads CASRSTSGGTYEQYF. In DNA form, the CDR3 reads TGTGCCAGCAGGTCAACTAGCGGCGGTACCTACGAGCAGTACTTC.

The chain recombines TRBV11-2 with TRBJ2-5; 11 bases line up with TRBD2. The CDR3 sequence is 17 residues long. Germline V CDR1 and CDR2: SGHAT, FQNNGV. V lost 1 base to trimming and J lost 7 bases; unmatched junction nucleotides: 11. CDR3 residues: CASSLVGTSGSSGTQYF. CDR3 DNA sequence: TGTGCCAGCAGCTTAGTCGGGACTAGCGGTAGCTCGGGGACCCAGTACTTC.

The chain employs TRBV14 and TRBJ1-3, with D unresolved. CDR1 and CDR2 from the germline V gene are SGHDN and FVKESK. The CDR3 contains 16 residues. The V gene lost 0 bases and the J gene lost 0 bases, with 9 bases spanning the gap. Here the CDR3 reads CASSQDLLSSGNTIYF. The CDR3 coding sequence is TGTGCCAGCAGCCAAGATCTCCTTTCCTCTGGAAACACCATATATTTT.

The J gene is TRBJ2-3, the V gene TRBV21-1; no DNA check was done on the table's D call, TRBD1. TRBV21-1 is a documented pseudogene. CDR3 size: 18 residues. Here the CDR3 reads CASSKAGPGVARTDTQYF. The CDR3 nucleotides read TGTGCCAGCAGCAAAGCCGGGCCAGGGGTGGCACGCACAGATACGCAGTATTTT.